Below, 28 T cell receptor beta chains from the same sample are listed, as sequenced in a study of PD-L1 blockade in urothelial cancer. This table comes from immunoSEQ multiplex PCR, and its TCRdb copy is limited to in-frame clones, with some not included. Here the sample spans more than 15,000 clones, about nine tenths being singletons. Sequenced here: PBMCs, sampled around atezolizumab (anti-PD-L1) treatment. The receptors stem from a man aged 45-65 years with urothelial cancer.

The gene calls are TRBV27 and TRBJ2-7; 10 bases are a match to TRBD2. The CDR3 loop spans 14 amino acids. Germline trimming cut 3 bases from V and 4 bases from J; bases unmatched to any gene: 3. Germline V gene sequence: CDR1 MNHEY, CDR2 SMNVEV (reference sequence). The CDR3: CASSFGTSVYEQYF. The CDR3 DNA reads TGTGCCAGCAGTTTCGGGACTAGCGTTTACGAGCAGTACTTC.

The chain links TRBV18 to TRBJ1-1; no firm D call. CDR1 and CDR2 (germline): KGHSH, LQKENI. This CDR3 comprises 11 residues. Trimming stripped 5 bases from V and 7 bases from J, with 8 bases between. CDR3 loop: CASSTSFEAFF. For the CDR3, the DNA is TGTGCCAGCTCAACTTCGTTTGAAGCTTTCTTT.

This chain links TRBV5-1 with TRBJ2-1, with D possibly TRBD1 on 6 matching bases. CDR1 is SGHRS, CDR2 YFSETQ, per germline. V lost 4 bases to trimming and J lost 13 bases, with 18 bases between them. The CDR3 is 13 residues long. This CDR3 is CASSLGAPGAQFF. The CDR3 DNA is TGCGCCAGCAGCCTCGGAGCTCCAGGGGCTCAGTTCTTC.

The V gene is TRBV29-1, the J gene TRBJ2-1; 10 bases agree with TRBD1. In germline, CDR1 is SQVTM, CDR2 ANQGSEA. The J segment lost 0 bases and the V segment lost 3 bases, leaving 8 bases of the junction unmatched. The CDR3 is made up of 17 amino acids. The CDR3 coding sequence is TGCAGCGTTGACGGGGGACAGGGGTTCGGCTCCTACAATGAGCAGTTCTTC. As protein: CSVDGGQGFGSYNEQFF.

The V gene is TRBV27, the J gene TRBJ1-2; 12 bases are shared with TRBD1. The V and J ends lost 2 bases and 2 bases, in that order; junction bases with no gene match: 6. Germline CDR1 and CDR2: MNHEY and SMNVEV (reference sequence). This CDR3 region has 17 residues. This CDR3 reads CASSLGTGGQLNYGYTF. CDR3 in DNA: TGTGCCAGCAGTTTAGGGACAGGGGGCCAATTGAACTATGGCTACACCTTC.

This clone was observed a single time. The CDR3 sequence is CASSLRAGGRTDTQYF. The CDR3 DNA reads TGTGCCAGCAGCTTGAGGGCGGGGGGGCGCACAGATACGCAGTATTTT. V gene TRBV5-6 combines with J gene TRBJ2-3; 9 bases are shared with TRBD2. With V trimmed by 1 base and J by 1 base, 4 bases remained unmatched. Germline V CDR1 and CDR2: SGHDT, YYEEEE. The CDR3 length is 16 residues.

The chain combines TRBV21-1 with TRBJ2-4; the table's D call, TRBD1, has no DNA check behind it. TRBV21-1 is a pseudogene. The CDR3 has 16 amino acids. The CDR3 protein is CASSNPGALAKNIQYF. CDR3 nucleotide sequence: TGTGCCAGCAGCAACCCAGGGGCATTAGCCAAAAACATTCAGTACTTC.

The genes are TRBV6-6 and TRBJ2-7; TRBD1 agrees at 7 bases. Trimming removed 2 bases from V and 0 bases from J; junction bases left unmatched: 4. Germline lookup yields CDR1 MNHNY and CDR2 SVGAGI (reference sequence). The CDR3 contains 15 residues. The CDR3 DNA reads as TGTGCCAGCAGTTACCCGGGACAGACCTCCTACGAGCAGTACTTC. Translation: CASSYPGQTSYEQYF.

The chain couples TRBV15 to TRBJ2-7; D ambiguous. Germline V gives CDR1 LNHNV, CDR2 YYDKDF (reference sequence). V lost 3 bases, J lost 2 bases, and 8 bases lay in between. The CDR3 has 13 amino acids. CDR3 in DNA: TGTGCCACCAGCAGTCGGTCAACCTACGAGCAGTACTTC. Translating it yields CATSSRSTYEQYF.

V usage is TRBV14 and J usage is TRBJ2-7; 7 bases align to TRBD1. V dropped 4 bases and J dropped 3; count of bases not matched to a gene: 9. CDR1 and CDR2 (germline): SGHDN, FVKESK. The length of the CDR3 is 15 residues. The CDR3 is CASSLHRDRHYEQYF. The CDR3 nucleotides read TGTGCCAGCAGCCTCCACCGGGACAGACACTACGAGCAGTACTTC.

The chain couples TRBV25-1 to TRBJ2-2; 11 nucleotides line up with TRBD1. The CDR3 extends over 15 amino acids. CDR1 and CDR2 from the germline V gene are MGHDK and SYGVNS. The V gene end was trimmed by 5 bases and the J gene end by 5 bases; junction bases not matched to a gene: 4. CDR3 sequence: CASSPGQGVTGELFF. Here the CDR3 DNA reads TGTGCCAGCAGTCCGGGACAGGGGGTTACCGGGGAGCTGTTTTTT.

The rearrangement links TRBV7-8 to TRBJ1-2; 7 bases line up with TRBD1. This CDR3 has 14 residues. The ends lost 1 base at V and 8 bases at J; junction bases unmatched: 7. CDR1 is SGHVS and CDR2 is FQNEAQ in the germline V gene. CDR3 bases: TGTGCCAGCAGCTTAGAGCCAGGGGGGCTCGGCTACACCTTC. This codes for CASSLEPGGLGYTF. Supplemented by reference TRBV7-8 and TRBJ1-2, the full variable domain reads GAGVSQSPRYKVAKRGQDVALRCDPISGHVSLFWYQQALGQGPEFLTYFQNEAQLDKSGLPSDRFFAERPEGSVSTLKIQRTQQEDSAVYLCASSLEPGGLGYTFGSGTRLTVV.

The chain uses TRBV5-5 and TRBJ2-4; D gene uncertain. Trimming removed 2 bases at V and 0 bases at J, with 15 bases between. This CDR3 comprises 17 residues. Germline CDR1 and CDR2: SGHKS and YYEKEE (reference sequence). CDR3 in amino acids: CASSLTSRFLAKNIQYF. The CDR3, as DNA: TGTGCCAGCAGCTTAACAAGCAGGTTTCTAGCCAAAAACATTCAGTACTTC.

The rearrangement links TRBV7-2 to TRBJ2-3; TRBD1 might be the D (6 bases). This CDR3 spans 14 amino acids. Trimming stripped 6 bases from V and 1 base from J, with 11 bases between. CDR1 and CDR2 (germline): SGHTA, FQGNSA. The CDR3 DNA is TGTGCCAGCAGTTTACAGGGTGGCACAGATACGCAGTATTTT. Its protein product is CASSLQGGTDTQYF.

The chain uses TRBV7-2 and TRBJ1-1; D gene ambiguous. From germline, CDR1 is SGHTA and CDR2 FQGNSA. V was shortened by 1 base and J by 1 base, with 10 bases between the two germline ends. The CDR3 totals 15 residues. As DNA, the CDR3 is TGTGCCAGCAGCTTAGTTGGCATACCGAACACTGAAGCTTTCTTT. Translation: CASSLVGIPNTEAFF. The whole variable domain, remainder taken from reference TRBV7-2 and TRBJ1-1, is GAGVSQSPSNKVTEKGKDVELRCDPISGHTALYWYRQSLGQGLEFLIYFQGNSAPDKSGLPSDRFSAERTGGSVSTLTIQRTQQEDSAVYLCASSLVGIPNTEAFFGQGTRLTVV.

The gene calls are TRBV6-5 and TRBJ1-3; the D gene is possibly TRBD1 (6 bases). Per the germline V gene, CDR1 is MNHEY and CDR2 is SVGAGI. This CDR3 is built from 15 residues. The ends were cut back, 5 bases at V and 4 bases at J, with 15 bases in the middle. In nucleotides, the CDR3 is TGTGCCAGCAGTCCTAACGACAGGCTGGGAAACACCATATATTTT. Translating gives CASSPNDRLGNTIYF.

The J gene is TRBJ2-7, the V gene TRBV5-1; D remains unclear. The germline gives CDR1 SGHRS, CDR2 YFSETQ. This CDR3 contains 15 residues. Trimming stripped 2 bases from V and 1 base from J, with 13 bases between. The DNA for the CDR3 is TGCGCCAGCAGCTTAAGTTCAGTTATATCCTACGAGCAGTACTTC. It encodes CASSLSSVISYEQYF.

The gene calls are TRBV9 and TRBJ2-5, with TRBD2 matching 8 bases. Germline lookup yields CDR1 SGDLS and CDR2 YYNGEE. The CDR3 covers 14 residues. V lost 4 bases, J lost 2 bases, and 4 bases stayed unmatched. The CDR3 DNA reads as TGTGCCAGCAGCCTGACTAGCGTTCAAGAGACCCAGTACTTC. The encoded protein is CASSLTSVQETQYF. The whole variable domain, filled in from reference TRBV9 and TRBJ2-5, reads DSGVTQTPKHLITATGQRVTLRCSPRSGDLSVYWYQQSLDQGLQFLIQYYNGEERAKGNILERFSAQQFPDLHSELNLSSLELGDSALYFCASSLTSVQETQYFGPGTRLLVL.

The chain has TRBV7-8 and TRBJ1-2; tentative D call: TRBD1 (6 bases). This CDR3 contains 18 residues. Germline CDR1 is SGHVS and CDR2 is FQNEAQ. Trimming took off 0 bases at V and 3 bases at J, with 20 bases between the two ends. CDR3 region: CASSLAVGGPTGHYGYTF. Written as DNA, the CDR3 is TGTGCCAGCAGCTTAGCAGTGGGGGGGCCCACAGGGCACTATGGCTACACCTTC.

The rearrangement links TRBV6-5 to TRBJ2-2; D perhaps matches TRBD1 (6 bases). The CDR3 runs to 15 residues. V lost 4 bases and J lost 1, with 10 bases in between. CDR1 is MNHEY, CDR2 SVGAGI, per germline. The CDR3 protein is CASSSGVWNTGELFF. CDR3 nucleotide sequence: TGTGCCAGCAGTTCAGGGGTGTGGAACACCGGGGAGCTGTTTTTT.

The chain has TRBV19 and TRBJ2-2, with D possibly being TRBD2 (5 bases). This CDR3 has 14 amino acids. Trimming cost V 3 bases and J 4 bases, with 9 bases left between them. CDR1 and CDR2 from the germline V gene are LNHDA and SQIVND (reference sequence). CDR3 protein: CASSIRGFTGELFF. Here the CDR3 DNA reads TGTGCCAGTAGTATCCGAGGGTTCACCGGGGAGCTGTTTTTT.

V usage is TRBV29-1 and J usage is TRBJ1-3; TRBD1 might be the D (5 bases). V lost 4 bases to trimming and J lost 4 bases, with 14 bases between them. CDR1 and CDR2 (germline): SQVTM, ANQGSEA. The CDR3 has 14 amino acids. The CDR3 DNA reads as TGCAGCGTTGTGGAGGGGACCGAAGGAAACACCATATATTTT. Protein sequence: CSVVEGTEGNTIYF. Full variable domain (remainder filled in from reference TRBV29-1 and TRBJ1-3): SAVISQKPSRDICQRGTSLTIQCQVDSQVTMMFWYRQQPGQSLTLIATANQGSEATYESGFVIDKFPISRPNLTFSTLTVSNMSPEDSSIYLCSVVEGTEGNTIYFGEGSWLTVV.

This clone was detected once. The rearrangement joins TRBV7-2 to TRBJ2-3; D is unclear. This CDR3 region has 12 residues. From germline, CDR1 is SGHTA and CDR2 FQGNSA. Trimming stripped 3 bases from V and 7 bases from J, with 8 bases between. The CDR3 nucleotides are TGTGCCAGCAGCTTCCCGGTAAATACGCAGTATTTT. As protein: CASSFPVNTQYF.

The V and J genes are TRBV30 and TRBJ2-3; 12 positions agree with TRBD1. This CDR3 has 17 amino acids. The V and J ends lost 2 bases and 3 bases, in that order; junction bases with no gene match: 9. Germline lookup yields CDR1 GTSNPN and CDR2 SVGIG (reference sequence). CDR3 sequence (DNA): TGTGCCTGGAGTACCGGGACAGGGGGCGCGAGAACAGATACGCAGTATTTT. As protein: CAWSTGTGGARTDTQYF.

The rearrangement links TRBV2 to TRBJ1-5; D is unclear. CDR1 SNHLY and CDR2 FYNNEI come from the germline V gene. The CDR3 extends over 16 amino acids. With 4 bases removed from V and 2 bases from J, the gap between germline ends came to 15 bases. The CDR3 DNA is TGTGCCAGCAGTGTGGCGGGCGGTTTCGGCAATCAGCCCCAGCATTTT. It is translated as CASSVAGGFGNQPQHF.

V and J are TRBV15 and TRBJ2-1; D not resolved. The V end lost 1 base, the J end lost 2 bases, and 9 bases lay between the germline ends. Germline V lookup: CDR1 LNHNV, CDR2 YYDKDF (reference sequence). The CDR3 is 15 amino acids. The CDR3 DNA sequence: TGTGCCACCAGCAGAGGAGGCGTCGCCTACAATGAGCAGTTCTTC. Protein product: CATSRGGVAYNEQFF.

This chain links TRBV10-2 with TRBJ2-1; 7 nucleotides agree with TRBD2. Germline V gene data show CDR1 as WSHSY and CDR2 as SAAADI. The junction had 6 bases not matched to a gene; V was cut back by 7 bases and J by 9 bases. The CDR3 spans 12 residues. The CDR3 protein is CASKTSMREQFF. CDR3 bases: TGCGCCAGCAAGACTAGCATGCGTGAGCAGTTCTTC.

The chain combines TRBV5-3 with TRBJ2-2, with D unresolved. TRBV5-3 is treated as an ORF (open reading frame) with a function not yet certain. Trimming took off 1 base at V and 0 bases at J, with 10 bases between the two ends. CDR3 length: 16 amino acids. CDR3 protein: CARSLTSQSNTGELFF. CDR3 in DNA: TGTGCCAGAAGCTTGACGTCACAGTCGAACACCGGGGAGCTGTTTTTT.